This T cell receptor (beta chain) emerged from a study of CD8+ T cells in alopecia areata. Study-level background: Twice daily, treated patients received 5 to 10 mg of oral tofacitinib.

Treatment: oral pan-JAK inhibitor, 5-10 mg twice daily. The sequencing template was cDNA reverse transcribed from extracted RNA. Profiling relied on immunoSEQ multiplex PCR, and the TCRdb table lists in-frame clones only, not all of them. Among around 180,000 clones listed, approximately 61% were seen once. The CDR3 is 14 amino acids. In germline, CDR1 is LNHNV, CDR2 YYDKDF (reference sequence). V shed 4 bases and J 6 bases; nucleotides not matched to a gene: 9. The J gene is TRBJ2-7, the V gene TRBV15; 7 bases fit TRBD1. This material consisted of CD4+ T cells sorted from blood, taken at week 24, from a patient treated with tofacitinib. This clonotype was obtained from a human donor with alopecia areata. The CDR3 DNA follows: TGTGCCACCAGCAAGACAGGGTTCGCTGGCGAGCAGTACTTC. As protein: CATSKTGFAGEQYF.